The present T cell receptor beta chain was sequenced within a study of post-analysis software for immune sequencing data. Study results and caveats: A significant reduction in normalized Chao1 diversity was observed in multiple sclerosis patients versus controls. Elevated frequency relative to controls characterized four to six TRBV segments in patients, TRBV5-6, TRBV5-1 and TRBV20-1 among them.

Included in the TCR beta cDNA libraries were unique molecular identifiers. MiXCR, run by TCRdb on the PCR reads, gives a single entry per CDR3 protein. In the table there are approximately 730,000 distinct CDR3 sequences, under 60% of which are singletons. The germline gives CDR1 SQVTM, CDR2 ANQGSEA. This CDR3 has 13 amino acids. V was pared by 7 bases and J by 4 bases, with 9 bases of the junction left unmatched. This clonotype has a handful of counts. The antigen is unknown. This receptor was obtained from a girl aged 10 to 17 with multiple sclerosis. The chain employs TRBV29-1 and TRBJ2-7; 8 nucleotides align to TRBD2. The specimen was blood. The CDR3 here is CSATRLAGYEQYF. In DNA form, the CDR3 reads TGCAGCGCCACTAGGCTAGCGGGTTACGAGCAGTACTTC.